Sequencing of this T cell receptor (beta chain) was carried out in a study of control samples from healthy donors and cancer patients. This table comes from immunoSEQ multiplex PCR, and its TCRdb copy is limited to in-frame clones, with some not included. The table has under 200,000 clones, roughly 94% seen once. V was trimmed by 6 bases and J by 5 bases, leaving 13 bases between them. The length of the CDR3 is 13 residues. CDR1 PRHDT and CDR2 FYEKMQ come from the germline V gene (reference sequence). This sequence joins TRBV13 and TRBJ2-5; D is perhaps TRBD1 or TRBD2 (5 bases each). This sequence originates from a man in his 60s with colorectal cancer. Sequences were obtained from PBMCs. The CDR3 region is CASSWGWSETQYF. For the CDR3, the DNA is TGTGCCAGCAGTTGGGGGTGGTCGGAGACCCAGTACTTC.